Below, 29 T cell receptor beta chains from the same sample are listed, as sequenced in a study of molecular identifiers for immune sequencing clone quantification. TCRdb reprocessed the PCR reads via MiXCR and lists one record per CDR3 protein. The profile shows approximately 550,000 distinct CDR3 sequences, less than 30% of them singletons. The material sequenced was naive CD8+ T cells from blood, with Jurkat cell RNA spiked in. The sample's subset: FACS-sorted CD8+CD4-CCR7+CD45RA+ naive T cells. These receptors were taken from a human donor in good health. Some libraries in this study had Jurkat cell RNA spiked in.

V usage is TRBV6-2 or TRBV6-3 and J usage is TRBJ2-3, with a tentative D call TRBD2 (6 bases). This CDR3 is 15 amino acids long. Looked up from germline, CDR1 is MNHEY and CDR2 is SVGEGT. V gave up 0 bases and J gave up 1 base, with 8 bases separating them. CDR3 nucleotides: TGTGCCAGCAGTTACTCTAGCGGAGGCACAGATACGCAGTATTTT. This encodes CASSYSSGGTDTQYF.

This clonotype was picked up a small number of times. The chain recombines TRBV6-2 or TRBV6-3 with TRBJ2-5; 10 bases map to TRBD2. Germline loops: CDR1 MNHEY, CDR2 SVGEGT. The V and J ends lost 4 bases and 1 base, in that order; junction bases with no gene match: 6. This CDR3 region has 16 residues. CDR3 protein: CASSSPRTSGQETQYF. DNA of the CDR3: TGTGCCAGCAGTTCCCCCCGGACTAGCGGCCAAGAGACCCAGTACTTC.

This clonotype was counted a few times. The V gene is TRBV28, the J gene TRBJ2-7; TRBD2 matches 8 bases. Germline V gives CDR1 MDHEN, CDR2 SYDVKM. The CDR3 has 16 residues. Trimming removed 6 bases from V and 0 bases from J; junction bases left unmatched: 10. CDR3 region: CASSSMPGLDSYEQYF. CDR3 DNA: TGTGCCAGCAGCTCTATGCCGGGACTAGACTCCTACGAGCAGTACTTC.

The chain employs TRBV20-1 and TRBJ2-7, with 9 positions matching TRBD1. CDR1 and CDR2 from the germline V gene are DFQATT and SNEGSKA (reference sequence). Germline trimming cut 6 bases from V and 5 bases from J; bases unmatched to any gene: 5. This CDR3 is built from 12 residues. Here the CDR3 reads CSATGGDDEQYF. CDR3 nucleotide sequence: TGCAGTGCCACAGGGGGCGACGACGAGCAGTACTTC.

Concerning this clonotype itself: Relative to the germline gene, one junction end is altered; a read error may explain this. CDR3 nucleotides: TGTGCCAGAAGCTCCCGACTACTAGGAGGAGAGACCCGGTACTTC. Its translation: CARSSRLLGGETRYF. The chain combines TRBV11-2 with TRBJ2-5, with D possibly matching TRBD2 (5 bases). CDR1 is SGHAT, CDR2 FQNNGV, per germline. This CDR3 is 15 amino acids long.

The rearrangement joins TRBV20-1 to TRBJ2-7, with D maybe TRBD1 (6 bases). Germline assignment: CDR1 DFQATT and CDR2 SNEGSKA (reference sequence). The ends were cut back, 6 bases at V and 5 bases at J, with 14 bases in the middle. This CDR3 spans 12 amino acids. CDR3 in amino acids: CSAQGGSNEQYF. In nucleotides, the CDR3 is TGCAGTGCCCAAGGGGGAAGTAACGAGCAGTACTTC.

Remarks on this clonotype: Possible read error: a much larger clone is one base away. The gene calls are TRBV12-3 or TRBV12-4 and TRBJ1-2; tentative D call: TRBD1 (6 bases). V lost 9 bases and J 3 bases, leaving 20 bases between the germline ends. CDR3 length: 15 residues. The CDR3, as DNA: TGTGCCAGAAGTCCCCTGGCAGGGGCAGACTATGGCTACACCTTC. Translating gives CARSPLAGADYGYTF.

The chain has TRBV19 and TRBJ2-5; D is uncertain. The CDR3 covers 14 residues. Germline-derived CDR1 and CDR2 are LNHDA and SQIVND (reference sequence). The germline V and J ends were trimmed by 6 bases and 5 bases, with 16 bases remaining between them. The CDR3 loop is CASSLFGFGETQYF. The CDR3, as DNA: TGTGCCAGTAGCCTTTTTGGATTCGGGGAGACCCAGTACTTC.

This clonotype was counted between two and nine times. The chain has TRBV11-3 and TRBJ2-1; no reliable D call. Trimming took 2 bases from V and 0 from J, leaving 8 bases between them. This CDR3 is built from 15 residues. Germline lookup yields CDR1 SGHNT and CDR2 YENEEA. CDR3 sequence: CASSLRESSYNEQFF. CDR3 sequence (DNA): TGTGCCAGCAGCTTACGCGAGAGCTCCTACAATGAGCAGTTCTTC.

The V and J genes are TRBV7-9 and TRBJ1-5, with D uncertain. Germline loops: CDR1 SEHNR, CDR2 FQNEAQ (reference sequence). The CDR3 covers 17 residues. Trimming pared 5 bases from V and 0 bases from J, leaving 17 bases between. CDR3: CASSPVDDLYSNQPQHF. The CDR3 nucleotides are TGTGCCAGCAGCCCAGTGGACGACCTTTATAGCAATCAGCCCCAGCATTTT.

This clonotype has ten or more counts. The chain has TRBV18 and TRBJ2-3, with a tentative D call TRBD1 (6 bases). Trimming took off 3 bases at V and 0 bases at J, with 13 bases between the two ends. CDR1 and CDR2 from the germline V gene are KGHSH and LQKENI. The CDR3 loop spans 16 amino acids. CDR3 nucleotide sequence: TGTGCCAGCTCACCCCACAGGGATGGGAGCACAGATACGCAGTATTTT. Encoded protein: CASSPHRDGSTDTQYF.

This clonotype has at least ten counts. The CDR3 is CASSNGQWYEQYF. CDR3 coding DNA: TGTGCCAGCAGCAACGGACAGTGGTACGAGCAGTACTTC. This chain uses TRBV14 with TRBJ2-7; TRBD1 is a possible D gene (6 bases). The V gene lost 5 bases and the J gene lost 4 bases, with 12 bases spanning the gap. The CDR3 spans 13 residues. Germline assignment: CDR1 SGHDN and CDR2 FVKESK.

Comments on this clonotype: Relative to the germline gene, one junction end is altered; a read error may explain this. The chain joins TRBV18 to TRBJ1-2; D is unclear. The germline gives CDR1 KGHSH, CDR2 LQKENI. There are 13 residues in the CDR3. The CDR3 here is CASPPPEQNGYTF. The CDR3 DNA is TGTGCCAGCCCACCACCGGAACAGAATGGCTACACCTTC.

V is TRBV6-2 or TRBV6-3 and J is TRBJ2-1; 11 bases map to TRBD2. With 4 bases clipped from V and 7 bases from J, the junction kept 3 bases outside the gene matches. CDR3 length: 14 residues. CDR1 is MNHEY, CDR2 SVGEGT, per germline. The CDR3, as DNA: TGTGCCAGCAGTTTAGCGGGAGGGTGGAATGAGCAGTTCTTC. This codes for CASSLAGGWNEQFF.

A note on this clonotype: At one end the junction does not follow the germline gene, possibly because of a read error. The genes are TRBV28 and TRBJ2-7; D gene unclear. The CDR3 totals 16 residues. Germline CDR1 is MDHEN and CDR2 is SYDVKM. Here the CDR3 DNA reads TGTGCCAGCACCACCCAAAGAGAGCTCGCCTCCTACGGGCAGTACTTC. Protein product: CASTTQRELASYGQYF. Drawing the rest from reference TRBV28 and TRBJ2-7, the complete variable domain is DVKVTQSSRYLVKRTGEKVFLECVQDMDHENMFWYRQDPGLGLRLIYFSYDVKMKEKGDIPEGYSVSREKKERFSLILESASTNQTSMYLCASTTQRELASYGQYFGPGTRLTVT.

This clonotype was observed at least ten times. The V gene is TRBV6-5, the J gene TRBJ1-1; D might be TRBD1 (5 bases). The length of the CDR3 is 13 residues. The V end was cut by 9 bases, the J end by 4 bases, with 15 bases between. CDR1 MNHEY and CDR2 SVGAGI come from the germline V gene. CDR3 sequence: CASIPQGVTEAFF. The CDR3 DNA follows: TGTGCCAGTATCCCTCAGGGAGTCACTGAAGCTTTCTTT.

Comments on this clonotype: The junction shows a germline mismatch at one end, possibly a read error. The CDR3 protein is CSATRYRATPEALF. In DNA form, the CDR3 reads TGCAGTGCTACAAGATACAGGGCGACCCCTGAAGCTCTCTTT. This chain links TRBV20-1 with TRBJ1-1, with D possibly matching TRBD1 (6 bases). The V gene's germline CDR1 is DFQATT and CDR2 SNEGSKA (reference sequence). The CDR3 extends over 14 amino acids.

This clonotype showed up just a few times. V and J are TRBV6-1 and TRBJ2-7; 8 positions agree with TRBD1. V lost 10 bases, J lost 4 bases, and 6 bases stayed unmatched. CDR1 is MNHNS and CDR2 is SASEGT in the germline V gene. The CDR3 runs 12 residues. The CDR3 protein is CATWTGFYEQYF. CDR3 sequence (DNA): TGTGCCACCTGGACAGGGTTTTACGAGCAGTACTTC.

This clonotype turned up a few times. This chain uses TRBV7-6 with TRBJ1-1, with no clear D. Germline lookup yields CDR1 SGHVS and CDR2 FNYEAQ. Trimming removed 0 bases at V and 2 bases at J, with 13 bases between. The CDR3 runs to 16 residues. In nucleotides, the CDR3 is TGTGCCAGCAGCTTAGCGTCGGGGTCAGACAACACTGAAGCTTTCTTT. Translating gives CASSLASGSDNTEAFF.

The chain joins TRBV27 to TRBJ2-3, with 9 nucleotides matching TRBD2. Germline V gene lookup returns CDR1 MNHEY and CDR2 SMNVEV (reference sequence). The J segment lost 7 bases and the V segment lost 0 bases, leaving 8 bases of the junction unmatched. The CDR3 sequence is 16 residues long. The CDR3 nucleotides are TGTGCCAGCAGTTTATCAGCGGGAGGTGTTACAAATACGCAGTATTTT. It codes for CASSLSAGGVTNTQYF.

The chain joins TRBV6-2 or TRBV6-3 to TRBJ2-3; 15 bases are a match to TRBD2. Trimming at V came to 11 bases and at J to 1 base, leaving 7 bases not matched to a gene. The CDR3 has 16 residues. The germline V gene has CDR1 MNHEY and CDR2 SVGEGT. This CDR3 is CASRTSGGEGTDTQYF. The CDR3 bases are TGTGCCTCGAGGACTAGCGGGGGGGAAGGCACAGATACGCAGTATTTT.

This clonotype was detected ten times or more. The V gene is TRBV7-9, the J gene TRBJ2-4, with TRBD2 matching over 8 bases. V gave up 8 bases and J gave up 2 bases; unmatched junction bases: 8. The CDR3 has 15 amino acids. The V gene's germline CDR1 is SEHNR and CDR2 FQNEAQ (reference sequence). CDR3 DNA: TGTGCCAGCTCCCAGGCGGGAGGATCCAAAAACATTCAGTACTTC. This gives the protein CASSQAGGSKNIQYF.

The V gene is TRBV7-9, the J gene TRBJ1-6, with TRBD1 as a possible D gene (5 bases). Germline V gene lookup returns CDR1 SEHNR and CDR2 FQNEAQ (reference sequence). V was clipped by 5 bases and J by 3 bases, with 14 bases between them. The CDR3 has 16 amino acids. CDR3 nucleotide sequence: TGTGCCAGCAGCCCCGGGGCGACCCTCTATAATTCACCCCTCCACTTT. Translated, it gives CASSPGATLYNSPLHF.

The table lists this clonotype with many counts. V usage is TRBV4-1 and J usage is TRBJ2-2; tentatively, D is TRBD2 (6 bases). Trimming left V 0 bases short and J 3 bases short, with 14 bases between. From germline, CDR1 is MGHRA and CDR2 YSYEKL. The CDR3 is made up of 17 amino acids. This CDR3 reads CASSQDFRRGHTGELFF. In nucleotides, the CDR3 is TGCGCCAGCAGCCAAGATTTTAGGAGGGGACACACCGGGGAGCTGTTTTTT.

This sequence joins TRBV12-3 or TRBV12-4 and TRBJ1-2; D is possibly TRBD1 (6 bases). CDR3 length equals 15 residues. The ends were cut back, 5 bases at V and 12 bases at J, with 25 bases in the middle. The CDR3 sequence: CASSPGTKTLRGHTF. The DNA of the CDR3 is TGTGCCAGCAGTCCCGGGACAAAAACCCTACGGGGCCACACCTTC.

This clonotype occurred a few times. The chain links TRBV19 to TRBJ1-5, with 8 bases that match TRBD1. Trimming took 4 bases from V and 4 from J; bases not matched to a gene: 9. The length of the CDR3 is 16 residues. Per germline, CDR1 LNHDA and CDR2 SQIVND (reference sequence). DNA of the CDR3: TGTGCCAGTAGTAGCCCGACAGGGGTTGGTAATCAGCCCCAGCATTTT. Protein: CASSSPTGVGNQPQHF. Full variable domain (rest looked up from reference TRBV19 and TRBJ1-5): DGGITQSPKYLFRKEGQNVTLSCEQNLNHDAMYWYRQDPGQGLRLIYYSQIVNDFQKGDIAEGYSVSREKKESFPLTVTSAQKNPTAFYLCASSSPTGVGNQPQHFGDGTRLSIL.

About this clonotype: An end of the junction differs from the germline gene, which may be a read error. This rearrangement joins TRBV5-6 to TRBJ2-2, with a possible D match to TRBD2 (5 bases). In germline, CDR1 is SGHDT, CDR2 YYEEEE. The CDR3 is made up of 13 amino acids. Written as DNA, the CDR3 is TGTGCCAGCAGCTTCGGTAACACCGGGGAGCTGGTTTTT. Translation gives CASSFGNTGELVF.

The table lists this clonotype with many counts. CDR3 in DNA: TGTGCCAGCAGCGGAAACAGCTATGGCTACACCTTC. It specifies CASSGNSYGYTF. This chain connects TRBV9 to TRBJ1-2; D is undetermined. V gave up 3 bases and J gave up 4 bases, with 7 bases separating them. The CDR3 length is 12 residues. Looked up from germline, CDR1 is SGDLS and CDR2 is YYNGEE.

In the case of this clonotype: The germline gene is not matched at one end of the junction; a read error may be the cause. The chain has TRBV19 and TRBJ1-5, with D possibly TRBD1 on 5 matching bases. The CDR3 length is 16 residues. The germline gives CDR1 LNHDA, CDR2 SQIVND (reference sequence). CDR3 protein: CASVSDSKYSNQPLHF. The CDR3 coding sequence is TGTGCCAGTGTATCCGACAGCAAATATAGCAATCAGCCCCTGCATTTT.